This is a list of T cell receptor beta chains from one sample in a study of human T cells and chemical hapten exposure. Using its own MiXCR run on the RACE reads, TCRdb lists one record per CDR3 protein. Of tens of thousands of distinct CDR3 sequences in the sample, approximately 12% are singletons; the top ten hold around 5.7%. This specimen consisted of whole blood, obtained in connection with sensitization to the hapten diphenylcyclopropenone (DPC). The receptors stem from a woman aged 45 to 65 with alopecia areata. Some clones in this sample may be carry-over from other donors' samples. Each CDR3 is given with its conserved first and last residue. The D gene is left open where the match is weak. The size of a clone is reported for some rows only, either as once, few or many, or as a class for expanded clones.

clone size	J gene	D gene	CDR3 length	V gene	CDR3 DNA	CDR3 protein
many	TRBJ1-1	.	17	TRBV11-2	TGTGCCAGCTCGAAGTTTCAAGGGATGGGCATGAACACTGAAGCTTTCTTT	CASSKFQGMGMNTEAFF
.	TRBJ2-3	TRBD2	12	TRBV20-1	TGCAGTGCTAGTTCTGGGAGGGACGCGCAGTATTTT	CSASSGRDAQYF
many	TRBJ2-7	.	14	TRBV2	TGTGCCAGCGAACTGGGATCACTCTCCTACGAGCAGTACTTC	CASELGSLSYEQYF
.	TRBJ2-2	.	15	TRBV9	TGTGCCAGCAGCGTAGCTTGGGGTAACACCGGGGAGCTGTTTTTT	CASSVAWGNTGELFF
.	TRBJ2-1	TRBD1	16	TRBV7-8	TGTGCCAGCAGTCTAAGAAGGGACAGAGTAAACAATGAGCAGTTCTTC	CASSLRRDRVNNEQFF
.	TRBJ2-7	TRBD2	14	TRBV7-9	TGTGCCAGCAAAAGTAGCGGGAGAATCTACGAGCAGTACTTC	CASKSSGRIYEQYF
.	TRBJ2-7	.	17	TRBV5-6	TGTGCCAGCAGCTTGGCCTCAGGGCGGATAAGCTCCTACGAGCAGTACTTC	CASSLASGRISSYEQYF
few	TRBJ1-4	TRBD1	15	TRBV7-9	TGTGCCAGCAGCTTAGGGGACAGGGTGAATGAAAAACTGTTTTTT	CASSLGDRVNEKLFF
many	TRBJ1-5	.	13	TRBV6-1	TGTGCCAGCAGAGGCAGTACCAATCAGCCCCAGCATTTT	CASRGSTNQPQHF
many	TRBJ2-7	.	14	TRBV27	TGTGCCAGCAGTCAAATCCCGGGGACCTACGAGCAGTACTTC	CASSQIPGTYEQYF
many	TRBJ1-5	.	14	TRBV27	TGTGCCAGCAACCCATCCTGGGGGGCCCAGCCCCAGCATTTT	CASNPSWGAQPQHF
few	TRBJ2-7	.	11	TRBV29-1	TGCAGCGTCCTCGACTCGTACGAGCAGTACTTC	CSVLDSYEQYF
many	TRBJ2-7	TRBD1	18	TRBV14	TGTGCCAGCAGCCAAGGAGCGAGGGGAAAGGGGGCGTTTTACGAGCAGTACTTC	CASSQGARGKGAFYEQYF
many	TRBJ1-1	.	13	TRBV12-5	TGTGCTAGTGGTTTGAACAGGAACACTGAAGCTTTCTTT	CASGLNRNTEAFF
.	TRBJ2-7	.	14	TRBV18	TGTGCCAGCTCACCCCTGGACGGAGTCTACGAGCAGTACTTC	CASSPLDGVYEQYF
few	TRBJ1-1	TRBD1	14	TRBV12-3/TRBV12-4	TGTGCCAGCAGTTGGGACAGGGAGTGGACTGAAGCTTTCTTT	CASSWDREWTEAFF
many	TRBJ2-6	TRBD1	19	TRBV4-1	TGCGCCAGCAGCCAAGCCCGGGACAGCCATAGCTCTGGGGCCAACGTCCTGACTTTC	CASSQARDSHSSGANVLTF
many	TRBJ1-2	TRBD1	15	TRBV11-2	TGTGCCAGCAGGCAACAGGGGGGACGCCTTCATGGCTACACCTTC	CASRQQGGRLHGYTF
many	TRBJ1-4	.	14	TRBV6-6	TGTGCCAGCAGTTACTTATCGGGGAATGAAAAACTGTTTTTT	CASSYLSGNEKLFF